The entry that follows covers one TCR beta chain sequence. The sample comes from a study of identical twins. TCRdb passed the 5' RACE reads through MiXCR, listing each CDR3 protein once. The sample shows approximately 680,000 distinct CDR3 sequences, around 7.4% of them seen only once. These records were also assigned to another study, of yellow fever vaccine responses in identical twins.

The receptor was isolated from a young woman in good health. The sample comprised PBMCs.

The CDR3 nucleotides read TGTGCCAGCAGTCCCCGTCCATTAGCGGGGGGGCCGTGGGAGACCCAGTACTTC. Protein product: CASSPRPLAGGPWETQYF. The rearrangement uses TRBV6-1 and TRBJ2-5; 11 nucleotides align to TRBD2. Per germline, CDR1 MNHNS and CDR2 SASEGT. V was pared by 5 bases and J by 5 bases, with 16 bases of the junction left unmatched. The CDR3 runs to 18 residues.